This T cell receptor beta chain comes out of a study of response to subunit inactivated influenza vaccine. TCRdb re-called the RT-PCR reads through MiXCR, storing one row per CDR3 protein. The sample includes around 580,000 distinct CDR3 sequences, approximately 14% of them seen just once. The TCR was taken from a man in his fifties or sixties who received an inactivated influenza vaccine. The sequencing here drew on PBMCs from blood, taken 11 to 12 days after vaccination.

CDR3 coding DNA: TGTGCCAGCAGCCAGGGACAGGGATTTCGGCAGTTCTTC. Encoded protein: CASSQGQGFRQFF. The chain combines TRBV3-1 with TRBJ2-1; 9 nucleotides line up with TRBD1. The germline gives CDR1 LGHDT, CDR2 YNNKEL (reference sequence). This CDR3 has 13 amino acids. V dropped 3 bases and J dropped 12; count of bases not matched to a gene: 6.